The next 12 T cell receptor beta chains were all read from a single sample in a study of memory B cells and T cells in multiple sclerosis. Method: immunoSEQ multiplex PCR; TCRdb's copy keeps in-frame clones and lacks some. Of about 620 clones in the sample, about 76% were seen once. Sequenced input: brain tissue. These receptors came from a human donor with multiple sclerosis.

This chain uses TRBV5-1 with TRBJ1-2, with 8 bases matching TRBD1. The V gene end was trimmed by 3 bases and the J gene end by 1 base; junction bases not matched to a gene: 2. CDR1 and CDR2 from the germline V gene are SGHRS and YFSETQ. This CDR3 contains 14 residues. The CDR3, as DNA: TGCGCCAGCAGCTCCACAGGGGGTAACTATGGCTACACCTTC. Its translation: CASSSTGGNYGYTF.

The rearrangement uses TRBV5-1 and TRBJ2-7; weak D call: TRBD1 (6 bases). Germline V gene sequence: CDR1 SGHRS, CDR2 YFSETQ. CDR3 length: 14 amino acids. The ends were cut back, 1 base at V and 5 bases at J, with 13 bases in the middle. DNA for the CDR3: TGCGCCAGCAGCTTGATCAGGACAGTCGACGAGCAGTACTTC. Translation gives CASSLIRTVDEQYF.

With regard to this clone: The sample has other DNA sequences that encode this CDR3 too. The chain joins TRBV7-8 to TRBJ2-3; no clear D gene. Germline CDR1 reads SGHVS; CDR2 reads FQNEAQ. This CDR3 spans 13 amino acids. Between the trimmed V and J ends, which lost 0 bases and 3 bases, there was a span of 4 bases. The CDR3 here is CASSLALTDTQYF. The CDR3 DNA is TGTGCCAGCAGCTTAGCGCTGACAGATACGCAGTATTTT.

The CDR3 bases are TGTGCCAGCTCCCGGACAGCCAACTACAATGAGCAGTTCTTC. Its protein product is CASSRTANYNEQFF. The genes are TRBV19 and TRBJ2-1, with D possibly matching TRBD1 (6 bases). Germline V gene sequence: CDR1 LNHDA, CDR2 SQIVND (reference sequence). V lost 9 bases to trimming and J lost 3 bases, with 15 bases between them. The CDR3 extends over 14 amino acids.

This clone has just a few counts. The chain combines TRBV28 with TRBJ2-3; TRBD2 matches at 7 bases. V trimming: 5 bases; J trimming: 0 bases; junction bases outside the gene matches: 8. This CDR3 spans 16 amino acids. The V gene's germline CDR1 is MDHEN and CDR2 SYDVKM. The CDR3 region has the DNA TGTGCCAGCAGTCAGGTCGGGAGGACTAGCACAGATACGCAGTATTTT. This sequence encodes CASSQVGRTSTDTQYF.

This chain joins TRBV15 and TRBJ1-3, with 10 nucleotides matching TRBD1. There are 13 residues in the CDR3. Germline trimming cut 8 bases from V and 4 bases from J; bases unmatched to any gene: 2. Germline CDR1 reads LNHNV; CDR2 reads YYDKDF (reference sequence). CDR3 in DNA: TGTGCCACCGCGACAGGGGGCGGAAACACCATATATTTT. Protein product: CATATGGGNTIYF. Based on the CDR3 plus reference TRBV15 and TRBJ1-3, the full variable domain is DAMVIQNPRYQVTQFGKPVTLSCSQTLNHNVMYWYQQKSSQAPKLLFHYYDKDFNNEADTPDNFQSRRPNTSFCFLDIRSPGLGDTAMYLCATATGGGNTIYFGEGSWLTVV.

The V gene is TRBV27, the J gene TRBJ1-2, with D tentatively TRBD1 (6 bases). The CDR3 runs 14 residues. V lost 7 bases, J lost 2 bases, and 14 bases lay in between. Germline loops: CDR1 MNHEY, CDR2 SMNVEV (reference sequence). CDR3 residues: CASTRTAPNYGYTF. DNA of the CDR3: TGTGCCAGCACCAGGACAGCGCCCAACTATGGCTACACCTTC.

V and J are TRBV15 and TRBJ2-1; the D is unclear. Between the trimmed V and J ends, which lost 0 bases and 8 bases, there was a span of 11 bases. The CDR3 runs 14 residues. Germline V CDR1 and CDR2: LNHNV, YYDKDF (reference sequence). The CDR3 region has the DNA TGTGCCACCAGCAGAGAACTGGGTGACGATGAGCAGTTCTTC. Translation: CATSRELGDDEQFF.

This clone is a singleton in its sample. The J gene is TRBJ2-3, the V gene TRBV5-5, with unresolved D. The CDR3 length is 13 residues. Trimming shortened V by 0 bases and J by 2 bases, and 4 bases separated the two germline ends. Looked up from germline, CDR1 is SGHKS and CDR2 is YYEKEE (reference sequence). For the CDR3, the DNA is TGTGCCAGCAGCTTGGCTGTCACAGATACGCAGTATTTT. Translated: CASSLAVTDTQYF.

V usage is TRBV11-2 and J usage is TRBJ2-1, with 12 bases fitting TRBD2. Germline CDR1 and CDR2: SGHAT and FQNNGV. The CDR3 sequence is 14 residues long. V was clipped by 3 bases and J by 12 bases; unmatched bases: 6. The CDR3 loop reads CASSLTSGGPGQFF. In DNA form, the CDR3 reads TGTGCCAGCAGCTTGACTAGCGGGGGACCCGGGCAGTTCTTC.

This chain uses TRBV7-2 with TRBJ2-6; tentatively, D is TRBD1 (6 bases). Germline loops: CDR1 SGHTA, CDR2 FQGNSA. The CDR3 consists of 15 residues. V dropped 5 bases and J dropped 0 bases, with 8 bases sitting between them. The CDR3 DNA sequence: TGTGCCAGCAGCCACAGGGCCTCTGGGGCCAACGTCCTGACTTTC. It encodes CASSHRASGANVLTF.

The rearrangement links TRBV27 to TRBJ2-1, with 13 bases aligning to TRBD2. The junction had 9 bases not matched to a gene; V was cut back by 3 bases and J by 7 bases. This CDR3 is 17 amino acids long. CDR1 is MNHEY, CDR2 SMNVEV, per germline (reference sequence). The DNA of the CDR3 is TGTGCCAGCAGTTTCTGGACTAGCGGGGGAATTGGAAATGAGCAGTTCTTC. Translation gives CASSFWTSGGIGNEQFF.